The clone carrying this TCR beta chain was counted a few times. Each CDR3 protein is one row after TCRdb ran MiXCR on the 5' RACE reads. The data show some 210,000 distinct CDR3 sequences, with approximately 16% seen just once and 40% to 45% held by the top ten. V dropped 6 bases and J dropped 6 bases, with 21 bases sitting between them. The CDR3 has 15 amino acids. The germline gives CDR1 MNHEY, CDR2 SMNVEV (reference sequence). This sample is drawn from a study of identical twins. These data are also associated with another study on T cells expressing NK-cell markers. That report adds: HCMV seropositivity characterized seven of the eight sequenced donors, and seronegativity one. About 1.0-7.0% of CD8+ T cells in more than 5 donors belonged to dominant NKG2C+ clonotypes.

Specimen: CD8+ T cells sorted from blood. This receptor was taken from a woman aged 18-35 years in good health. V usage is TRBV27 and J usage is TRBJ2-7; D not resolved. The CDR3 region has the DNA TGTGCCAGCAGCTTAATACTATCCGAAGTAGGCGAGCAGTACTTC. Translated, it gives CASSLILSEVGEQYF.